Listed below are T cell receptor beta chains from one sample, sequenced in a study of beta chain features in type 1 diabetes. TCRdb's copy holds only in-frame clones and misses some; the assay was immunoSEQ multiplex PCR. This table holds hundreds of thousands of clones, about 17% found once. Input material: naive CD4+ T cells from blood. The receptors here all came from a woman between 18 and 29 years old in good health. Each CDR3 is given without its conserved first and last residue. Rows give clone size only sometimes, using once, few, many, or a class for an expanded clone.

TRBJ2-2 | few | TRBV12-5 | ASFPGVPNTGELF
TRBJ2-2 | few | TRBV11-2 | ASSLHTPANTGELF
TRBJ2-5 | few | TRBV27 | ASSSLRGETQY
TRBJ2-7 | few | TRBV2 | ASSDHRNYEQY
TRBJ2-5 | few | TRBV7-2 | ASSSPWSAQY
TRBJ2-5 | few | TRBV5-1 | ASSFSAGPETQY
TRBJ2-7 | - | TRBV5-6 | ASSFRRGDEQY
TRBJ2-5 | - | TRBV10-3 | AISGLASGRTETQY
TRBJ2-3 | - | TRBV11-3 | ASSFGSTDTQY
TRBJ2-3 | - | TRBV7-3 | ASSLTSGRTDTQY
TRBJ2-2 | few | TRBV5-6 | ASSLIRGRTGELF
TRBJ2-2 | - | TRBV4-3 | ASSRGAGGPTGELF
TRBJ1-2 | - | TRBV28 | ASSSQGYYGYT
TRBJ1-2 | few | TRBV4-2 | ASSLVQGYGYT
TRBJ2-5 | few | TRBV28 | ASSGDLGETQY
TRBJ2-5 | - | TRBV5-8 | ASTRLAVYQETQY
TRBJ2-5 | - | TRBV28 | ASSGGGQGKIQETQY
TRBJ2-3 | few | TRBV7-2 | ASSLSPEDTQY
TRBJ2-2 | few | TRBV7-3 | ASSLIGVTGELF
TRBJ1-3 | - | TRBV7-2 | ASSLVTGHSGNTIY
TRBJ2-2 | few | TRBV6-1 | ASSEIERPNTGELF
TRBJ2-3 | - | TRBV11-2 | ASSLDRDTGHTQY
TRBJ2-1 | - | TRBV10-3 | AISESSGSQGEQF
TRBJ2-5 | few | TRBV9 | ASSVGGRALETQY
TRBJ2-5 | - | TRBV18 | ASSPPTSGGETQY
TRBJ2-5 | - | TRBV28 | ASSWGERWTQY
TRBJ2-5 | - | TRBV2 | ASSGFGQQQETQY
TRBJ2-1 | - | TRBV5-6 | ASSLDRGLYNEQF
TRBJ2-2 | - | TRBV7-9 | ASSIRSFGGELF
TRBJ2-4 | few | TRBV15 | ATSIGQGQNIQY
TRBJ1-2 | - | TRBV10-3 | AISSQGAMERIYGYT
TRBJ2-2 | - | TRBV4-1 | ASSQSKRLNTGELF
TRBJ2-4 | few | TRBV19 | ASSSPGLAQIQY
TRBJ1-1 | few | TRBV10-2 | ASSELNTEAF
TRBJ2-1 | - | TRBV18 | ASRAGVTGEQF
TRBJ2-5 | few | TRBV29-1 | SAGGLASEYQETQY
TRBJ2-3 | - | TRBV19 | ASRGTVSTDTQY
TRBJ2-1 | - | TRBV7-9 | ASSLDRPDEQF
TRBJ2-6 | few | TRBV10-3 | AIQTGVSGANVLT
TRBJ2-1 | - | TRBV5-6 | ASSLNTDEQF
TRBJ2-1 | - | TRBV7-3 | ASSLNINNEQF
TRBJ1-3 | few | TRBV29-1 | SVTGDSSSGNTIY
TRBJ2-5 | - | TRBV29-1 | SVDQRYQETQY
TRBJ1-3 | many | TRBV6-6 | ATAARGNTIY
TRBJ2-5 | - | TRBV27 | ASSLRQGISETQY
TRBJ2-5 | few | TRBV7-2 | ASSANLETQY
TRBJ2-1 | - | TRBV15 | ATSIDSPNEQF
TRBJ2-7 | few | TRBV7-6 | ASSLSSGSSYEQY
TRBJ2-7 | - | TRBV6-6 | ATRTRDRGLEQY
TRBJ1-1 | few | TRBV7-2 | ASSSGQGTAEAF
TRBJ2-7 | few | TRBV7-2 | ASSPPSETKQY
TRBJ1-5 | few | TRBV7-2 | ASRPTGGISQPQH
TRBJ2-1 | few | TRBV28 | ASSLVFGTSLYEQF
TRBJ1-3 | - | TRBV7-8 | ASSLNRALDTIY
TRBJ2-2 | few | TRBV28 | ASSDSTGELF
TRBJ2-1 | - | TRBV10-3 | AGGGERFDNEQF
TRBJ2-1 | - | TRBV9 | ASSVGVASGSWSYEQF
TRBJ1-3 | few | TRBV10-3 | AITPGDIAGNTIY
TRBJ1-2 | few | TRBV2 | ASSEMDGYT